The 18 T cell receptor beta chains listed next were all sequenced from one sample in a study of glioma-infiltrating T cells listed by TCRdb under 2016. These reads were obtained on an Illumina MiSeq. The iRepertoire nested amplicon-rescue multiplex PCR (arm-PCR) platform was used to amplify TCR alpha and beta CDR3 regions from RNA. TCRdb passed the public sequencing reads through fastp at Q25 and MiXCR, retaining productive beta sequences. All rows with the same CDR3 protein become a single entry with the most common DNA and genes. The sample table holds around 100,000 distinct CDR3 sequences, of which around 30% were seen once. The ten most abundant clones make up roughly 46% of the sample. The sequenced material came from glioma tissue, nonneoplastic brain tissue, or PBMCs (not recorded which). These receptors came from a human donor with low-grade glioma or glioblastoma, undergoing nonglioma brain surgery, or in good health (not recorded which).

This chain uses TRBV2 with TRBJ2-4, with TRBD2 identical over 8 bases. The V segment lost 3 bases and the J segment 8 bases; nucleotides outside the gene matches: 6. The germline V gene has CDR1 SNHLY and CDR2 FYNNEI. This CDR3 region has 14 residues. This chain's CDR3 is CASSEGSGGYIQYF. The CDR3 nucleotides are TGTGCCAGCAGTGAGGGAAGCGGGGGTTACATTCAGTACTTC.

This clonotype has ten or more counts. The chain has TRBV6-1 and TRBJ2-3; tentatively, D is TRBD1 (6 bases). The germline CDR1 and CDR2 sequences are MNHNS and SASEGT. V dropped 6 bases and J dropped 4 bases, with 17 bases sitting between them. The CDR3 has 15 amino acids. CDR3 loop: CASRQQGFGADTQYF. In DNA, the CDR3 is TGTGCCAGCAGGCAACAGGGATTCGGGGCAGATACGCAGTATTTT.

J is TRBJ2-1 and V is TRBV5-1, with D perhaps matching TRBD1 or TRBD2 (6 bases each). The CDR3 totals 14 residues. Germline lookup yields CDR1 SGHRS and CDR2 YFSETQ. Trimming took off 4 bases at V and 6 bases at J, with 14 bases between the two ends. CDR3 sequence: CASSAWGALNEQFF. The CDR3 nucleotides are TGCGCCAGCAGCGCGTGGGGGGCTCTCAATGAGCAGTTCTTC.

About this clonotype itself: One end of the junction is discordant with germline, which a read error may explain. The rearrangement joins TRBV12-3 or TRBV12-4 to TRBJ1-5; D is undetermined. The CDR3 length is 14 residues. The CDR3 here is CTSSLVIGAMAQHF. The CDR3, as DNA: TGTACCAGCAGTTTGGTAATAGGAGCGATGGCCCAGCATTTT.

This clonotype was seen at least ten times. This chain uses TRBV28 with TRBJ1-1; D is uncertain. Germline V gene sequence: CDR1 MDHEN, CDR2 SYDVKM. The length of the CDR3 is 14 residues. The germline V and J ends were trimmed by 2 bases and 5 bases, with 12 bases remaining between them. This chain's CDR3 is CASSLTVGGTEAFF. CDR3 nucleotides: TGTGCCAGCAGTTTAACGGTAGGCGGGACTGAAGCTTTCTTT.

In the case of this clonotype: Just one base apart from a much larger clone, this may be a read error. The chain combines TRBV6-5 with TRBJ2-5, with a weak D call TRBD1 (6 bases). The CDR3 totals 14 residues. CDR1 and CDR2 (germline): MNHEY, SVGAGI. This CDR3 reads CASSYRTVQGTQYF. The CDR3 DNA follows: TGTGCCAGCAGTTACCGGACAGTACAAGGGACCCAGTACTTC.

This clonotype was counted between two and nine times. V is TRBV2 and J is TRBJ1-4; D gene ambiguous. CDR3 length equals 15 residues. Germline V lookup: CDR1 SNHLY, CDR2 FYNNEI. Trimming took off 6 bases at V and 0 bases at J, with 11 bases between the two ends. The CDR3 region is CASRSTSATNEKLFF. CDR3 in DNA: TGTGCCAGCAGGTCGACCTCCGCAACTAATGAAAAACTGTTTTTT.

This clonotype was observed many times. The chain joins TRBV2 to TRBJ1-5, with a weak D call TRBD1 (5 bases). The V gene's germline CDR1 is SNHLY and CDR2 FYNNEI. The CDR3 totals 15 residues. With 4 bases removed from V and 3 bases from J, the gap between germline ends came to 13 bases. CDR3 amino acids: CASSGAGKPNQPQHF. In DNA form, the CDR3 reads TGTGCCAGCAGTGGTGCAGGGAAACCCAATCAGCCCCAGCATTTT.

Relative to its sample, this clonotype is large. The chain uses TRBV30 and TRBJ1-1, with 7 positions matching TRBD1. Trimming removed 3 bases from V and 5 bases from J; junction bases left unmatched: 6. The CDR3 runs to 13 residues. CDR1 GTSNPN and CDR2 SVGIG come from the germline V gene (reference sequence). CDR3: CAWSDRVLTEAFF. The CDR3 DNA follows: TGTGCCTGGAGCGACAGGGTCCTGACTGAAGCTTTCTTT.

This clonotype was seen at least ten times. This rearrangement joins TRBV24-1 to TRBJ2-3; possible D gene TRBD2, 5 bases. In germline, CDR1 is KGHDR, CDR2 SFDVKD. V was pared by 2 bases and J by 6 bases, with 11 bases between. The length of the CDR3 is 14 residues. The chain's CDR3 is CATSDSATRDTQYF. DNA for the CDR3: TGTGCCACCAGTGATTCGGCTACTAGGGATACGCAGTATTTT.

The CDR3: CASRPLAGIYNEQFF. CDR3 sequence (DNA): TGTGCCAGCAGACCACTAGCGGGGATATACAATGAGCAGTTCTTC. This rearrangement joins TRBV12-3 or TRBV12-4 to TRBJ2-1; 10 bases are a match to TRBD2. After removal of 6 bases from V and 4 bases from J, the junction contained 6 bases not matched to a gene. The CDR3 is 15 residues long.

This clonotype turned up a few times. This chain links TRBV20-1 with TRBJ1-3; a possible D gene is TRBD1 (6 bases). The V and J ends lost 4 bases and 3 bases respectively, with 13 bases between them. The CDR3 totals 14 residues. The germline CDR1 and CDR2 sequences are DFQATT and SNEGSKA (reference sequence). The CDR3 region is CSAIGRGFGNTIYF. Written as DNA, the CDR3 is TGCAGTGCTATAGGCAGGGGATTTGGAAACACCATATATTTT.

The V gene is TRBV4-1, the J gene TRBJ2-7; no clear D. Trimming shortened V by 4 bases and J by 3 bases, and 13 bases separated the two germline ends. CDR1 is MGHRA, CDR2 YSYEKL, per germline. This CDR3 comprises 14 residues. This chain's CDR3 is CASSLPAYGYEQYF. CDR3 DNA sequence: TGCGCCAGCAGCCTTCCAGCCTACGGCTACGAGCAGTACTTC.

V and J are TRBV2 and TRBJ1-6; tentatively, D is TRBD1 (5 bases). Trimming stripped 5 bases from V and 7 bases from J, with 15 bases between. This CDR3 region has 15 residues. Germline CDR1 reads SNHLY; CDR2 reads FYNNEI. The CDR3 loop is CASSPQVEGNSPLHF. The CDR3 region has the DNA TGTGCCAGCAGTCCACAGGTGGAGGGGAATTCACCCCTCCACTTT.

This clonotype has at least ten counts. The V gene is TRBV7-8, the J gene TRBJ2-7; 10 positions agree with TRBD1. This CDR3 contains 17 residues. With 3 bases clipped from V and 2 bases from J, the junction kept 10 bases outside the gene matches. Germline CDR1 reads SGHVS; CDR2 reads FQNEAQ. The CDR3 bases are TGTGCCAGCAGCTTCAACGCCGGGACAGGGGCTGCCTACGAGCAGTACTTC. Translating it yields CASSFNAGTGAAYEQYF.

This clonotype was counted at least ten times. The chain recombines TRBV11-2 with TRBJ2-5, with 8 bases lining up with TRBD1. Trimming cost V 4 bases and J 4 bases; bases outside gene matches: 5. CDR1 SGHAT and CDR2 FQNNGV come from the germline V gene. There are 14 residues in the CDR3. CDR3 region: CASSSSRGLETQYF. The CDR3 bases are TGTGCCAGCAGCTCCAGCAGGGGGCTAGAGACCCAGTACTTC.

This clonotype was seen more than once but under ten times. J is TRBJ2-7 and V is TRBV5-6; perhaps D is TRBD1 or TRBD2 (5 bases each). The CDR3 is 16 residues long. Trimming cost V 2 bases and J 4 bases, with 19 bases left between them. Germline values: CDR1 SGHDT, CDR2 YYEEEE. This CDR3 reads CASSFLPGSGSYEQYF. The CDR3, as DNA: TGTGCCAGCAGCTTTTTACCGGGATCAGGGAGTTACGAGCAGTACTTC.

V and J are TRBV12-3 or TRBV12-4 and TRBJ2-5, with 8 bases that match TRBD1. Trimming cost V 1 base and J 9 bases; bases outside gene matches: 7. This CDR3 spans 14 amino acids. The CDR3, as DNA: TGTGCCAGCAGTTTAGGGACAGGGTCGGAGGCCCAGTACTTC. This codes for CASSLGTGSEAQYF.